This is a list of T cell receptor beta chains from one sample in a study of blood T cell repertoires in COVID-19. Only in-frame clones appear in the TCRdb table, and some are missing; sequencing was by immunoSEQ multiplex PCR. This sample has under 45,000 clones, with roughly nine tenths found just once. Sequenced material: peripheral blood. These receptors were collected from an elderly woman in a cohort sampled during active or convalescent COVID-19. Both conserved end residues are part of each CDR3. D genes are given only for firm matches. Clone size, where shown, is once, few, many, or a class for clones that have expanded.

.,TRBV5-4,TRBJ1-1,.,CASSLRGGTEAFF,TGTGCCAGCAGCTTGCGAGGGGGCACTGAAGCTTTCTTT
TRBD1,TRBV7-9,TRBJ1-2,few,CASSLGQGRNYGYTF,TGTGCCAGCAGCTTAGGACAGGGTCGGAACTATGGCTACACCTTC
.,TRBV9,TRBJ1-6,.,CASSVARGGSPLHF,TGTGCCAGCAGCGTAGCTCGCGGCGGTTCACCCCTCCACTTT
TRBD1,TRBV27,TRBJ1-2,.,CASSLAGQGNGYTF,TGTGCCAGCAGTTTAGCGGGACAGGGGAATGGCTACACCTTC
TRBD1,TRBV7-2,TRBJ2-7,.,CASSLTRQGAYEQYF,TGTGCCAGCAGCTTAACCCGACAGGGGGCCTACGAGCAGTACTTC
.,TRBV7-2,TRBJ1-5,few,CASSLGYGRPQHF,TGTGCCAGCAGCTTAGGGTACGGTCGGCCCCAGCATTTT
TRBD1,TRBV5-4,TRBJ1-2,.,CASSLAMGTGDGYTF,TGTGCCAGCAGCTTGGCGATGGGGACAGGGGATGGCTACACCTTC
.,TRBV27,TRBJ1-1,.,CASRTQGIGTEAFF,TGTGCCAGCCGTACACAGGGAATTGGCACTGAAGCTTTCTTT
.,TRBV4-3,TRBJ1-1,.,CASSQDGGSEAFF,TGCGCCAGCAGCCAAGATGGGGGGTCTGAAGCTTTCTTT
TRBD1,TRBV4-3,TRBJ2-3,.,CASSQEGTGTIVDTQYF,TGCGCCAGCAGCCAAGAGGGGACAGGCACAATTGTCGATACGCAGTATTTT
TRBD2,TRBV5-1,TRBJ2-7,.,CASSLGLAGGYEQYF,TGCGCCAGCAGCTTGGGACTAGCGGGAGGGTACGAGCAGTACTTC
.,TRBV12-3/TRBV12-4,TRBJ2-7,.,CASSGDIYYEQYF,TGTGCCAGCAGTGGGGACATATACTACGAGCAGTACTTC
.,TRBV3-1/TRBV3-2,TRBJ2-2,few,CASSQVVGAAGELFF,TGTGCCAGCAGCCAAGTTGTGGGGGCAGCCGGGGAGCTGTTTTTT
.,TRBV5-6,TRBJ1-2,.,CASSLWGTSGGVGYTF,TGTGCCAGCAGCTTGTGGGGGACCTCAGGAGGGGTGGGCTACACCTTC
TRBD1,TRBV5-4,TRBJ1-6,.,CASSSGSNRGGSPLHF,TGTGCCAGCAGCTCAGGCTCTAACAGGGGCGGCTCACCCCTCCACTTT
.,TRBV5-1,TRBJ2-1,once,CASSWRGGNEQFF,TGCGCCAGCAGCTGGAGGGGCGGGAATGAGCAGTTCTTC
TRBD1,TRBV24-1,TRBJ2-1,.,CATSRTGGSYNEQFF,TGTGCCACCAGTCGGACAGGGGGCTCCTACAATGAGCAGTTCTTC
.,TRBV13,TRBJ1-3,few,CASSLKGNTIYF,TGTGCCAGCAGCTTAAAGGGGAACACCATATATTTT
TRBD1,TRBV27,TRBJ2-2,.,CASSVLGQGAAGELFF,TGTGCCAGCAGCGTGTTAGGGCAGGGGGCTGCTGGGGAGCTGTTTTTT
.,TRBV6-6,TRBJ2-2,.,CASSPGVKAGELFF,TGTGCCAGCAGTCCGGGAGTAAAGGCCGGGGAGCTGTTTTTT
.,TRBV2,TRBJ2-7,once,CASAPFPNYEQYF,TGTGCCAGTGCGCCGTTTCCCAACTACGAGCAGTACTTC
.,TRBV7-6,TRBJ2-3,.,CASSRRLVELPDTQYF,TGTGCCAGCAGCCGCAGACTAGTCGAACTGCCCGATACGCAGTATTTT
.,TRBV7-2,TRBJ2-1,.,CASSYDMSSYNEQFF,TGTGCCAGCAGCTATGACATGAGCTCCTACAATGAGCAGTTCTTC
TRBD1,TRBV5-1,TRBJ1-5,.,CASSQDRGIHCYSNQPQHF,TGCGCCAGCAGCCAGGACAGGGGGATACATTGCTATAGCAATCAGCCCCAGCATTTT
TRBD1,TRBV6-1,TRBJ1-5,.,CASSEWAGGSGNQPQHF,TGTGCCAGCAGTGAATGGGCAGGGGGCTCAGGCAATCAGCCCCAGCATTTT
TRBD1,TRBV4-3,TRBJ2-7,.,CASSQETGISYEQYF,TGCGCCAGCAGCCAAGAGACAGGGATCTCCTACGAGCAGTACTTC
TRBD1,TRBV19,TRBJ2-3,once,CASMSPGTADTQYF,TGTGCCAGTATGTCACCCGGGACAGCAGATACGCAGTATTTT
.,TRBV18,TRBJ2-1,.,CASSPSPIVDNEQFF,TGTGCCAGCTCACCTTCCCCTATAGTCGACAATGAGCAGTTCTTC
TRBD1,TRBV7-2,TRBJ1-1,.,CASSLAQGWVTEAFF,TGTGCCAGCAGCTTAGCACAGGGGTGGGTAACTGAAGCTTTCTTT
.,TRBV12-3/TRBV12-4,TRBJ2-1,.,CASSTGVYEQFF,TGTGCCAGCAGTACAGGTGTTTATGAGCAGTTCTTC
.,TRBV11-3,TRBJ1-2,.,CASSLRGGGYTF,TGTGCCAGCAGCTTACGAGGAGGTGGCTACACCTTC
.,TRBV6-6,TRBJ1-2,.,CASSSDYRVDYGYTF,TGTGCCAGCAGTTCCGACTACAGGGTGGACTATGGCTACACCTTC
TRBD2,TRBV4-1,TRBJ2-5,.,CASSQEVAGQETQYF,TGCGCCAGCAGCCAAGAAGTAGCGGGACAAGAGACCCAGTACTTC
TRBD2,TRBV5-4,TRBJ2-1,.,CASSLGTSGRAHEQFF,TGTGCCAGCAGCTTGGGTACTAGCGGGAGGGCCCATGAGCAGTTCTTC
TRBD1,TRBV29-1,TRBJ1-1,once,CSVAPGQRNTEAFF,TGCAGCGTCGCACCGGGACAGAGGAACACTGAAGCTTTCTTT
.,TRBV19,TRBJ1-1,.,CASSTRGVNTEAFF,TGTGCCAGTAGTACGCGGGGAGTGAACACTGAAGCTTTCTTT
.,TRBV18,TRBJ1-1,.,CASSPPTGNTEAFF,TGTGCCAGCTCACCCCCAACCGGGAACACTGAAGCTTTCTTT
.,TRBV6-5,TRBJ1-2,.,CASSYEAGRGYTF,TGTGCCAGCAGTTACGAGGCAGGGCGCGGCTACACCTTC
.,TRBV6-1,TRBJ2-2,.,CASRPLLRAGELFF,TGTGCCAGCAGACCCCTTTTGAGGGCCGGGGAGCTGTTTTTT
.,TRBV5-6,TRBJ2-1,.,CASSSIDANEQFF,TGTGCCAGCAGCTCGATTGATGCGAATGAGCAGTTCTTC
TRBD2,TRBV11-2,TRBJ2-2,.,CASSPFGTSGRMGELFF,TGTGCCAGCAGCCCATTTGGGACTAGCGGGAGAATGGGGGAGCTGTTTTTT
TRBD2,TRBV11-3,TRBJ2-1,.,CASSSRTSGDNEQFF,TGTGCCAGCAGCTCTCGGACTAGCGGGGACAATGAGCAGTTCTTC
.,TRBV29-1,TRBJ2-2,.,CSVDSAGELFF,TGCAGCGTTGACTCGGCCGGGGAGCTGTTTTTT
TRBD1,TRBV7-9,TRBJ1-1,.,CASSLTGGVNTEAFF,TGTGCCAGCAGCTTGACAGGGGGGGTGAACACTGAAGCTTTCTTT
.,TRBV12-3/TRBV12-4,TRBJ1-2,.,CASSFVVDYGYTF,TGTGCCAGCAGTTTTGTCGTTGACTATGGCTACACCTTC
.,TRBV7-9,TRBJ2-5,once,CASSPWAGAETQYF,TGTGCCAGCAGCCCTTGGGCGGGGGCGGAGACCCAGTACTTC